The present entry profiles one T cell receptor (beta chain) with its context. Sequencing used immunoSEQ multiplex PCR; TCRdb keeps in-frame clones, though not all of them. The sample has some 210,000 clones; 92% are singletons. This entry belongs to a study of blood T cell repertoires in COVID-19. The CDR3 sequence is 16 residues long. V shed 4 bases, J shed 0 bases, and the junction held 6 bases outside the gene matches. CDR1 and CDR2 from the germline V gene are MDHEN and SYDVKM. This sequence originates from a man aged 25 to 45 with acute or convalescent COVID-19. The chain is built from TRBV28 and TRBJ2-7; 10 nucleotides agree with TRBD1. Sequencing input: peripheral blood. CDR3: CASSSWGDRGSYEQYF. DNA for the CDR3: TGTGCCAGCAGTTCCTGGGGGGACAGGGGCTCCTACGAGCAGTACTTC. Together with reference TRBV28 and TRBJ2-7, the CDR3 gives the full variable domain: DVKVTQSSRYLVKRTGEKVFLECVQDMDHENMFWYRQDPGLGLRLIYFSYDVKMKEKGDIPEGYSVSREKKERFSLILESASTNQTSMYLCASSSWGDRGSYEQYFGPGTRLTVT.